Reported below is one T cell receptor beta chain. This sample is part of a study of T cell responses to AZD1222 COVID-19 vaccine. Here immunoSEQ multiplex PCR was the method, and the copy in TCRdb shows in-frame clones only, minus some. The sample yields about 180,000 clones, 80% to 95% seen once. This sample comprised peripheral blood, obtained 28 days after the second dose of the MenACWY control vaccine. This sequence was found in an adult who received the MenACWY meningococcal vaccine as a control.

CDR3 sequence: CASSLHVTNYGYTF. The CDR3 region has the DNA TGTGCCAGCAGCTTACACGTAACTAACTATGGCTACACCTTC. The gene calls are TRBV7-9 and TRBJ1-2, with D hard to call. Trimming left V 2 bases short and J 0 bases short, with 7 bases between. CDR1 and CDR2 from the germline V gene are SEHNR and FQNEAQ (reference sequence). This CDR3 has 14 residues. The variable domain in full, completed from reference TRBV7-9 and TRBJ1-2, reads DTGVSQNPRHKITKRGQNVTFRCDPISEHNRLYWYRQTLGQGPEFLTYFQNEAQLEKSRLLSDRFSAERPKGSFSTLEIQRTEQGDSAMYLCASSLHVTNYGYTFGSGTRLTVV.